This T cell receptor (beta chain) originates from a study of CD8+CD57+ T cells in acquired aplastic anemia. This clonotype was picked up many times. The study profiled TCR beta VDJ and CDR3 using genomic DNA as template. TCRdb reprocessed the reads with MiXCR, giving one entry per CDR3 protein. Here the sample spans about 420,000 distinct CDR3 sequences, roughly 64% being singletons. Deletions cut 0 bases from V and 0 bases from J, with 5 bases between. This CDR3 region has 15 residues. Germline CDR1 is SGHTA and CDR2 is FQGNSA. This TCR was sampled from a human donor in good health, serving as a control. The chain is built from TRBV7-2 and TRBJ1-4, with D unresolved. Material: sorted CD4+, CD8+, or CD8+CD57+ T cells (not recorded which) from PBMCs. The CDR3 loop reads CASSLAGPTNEKLFF. CDR3 coding DNA: TGTGCCAGCAGCTTAGCAGGACCAACTAATGAAAAACTGTTTTTT.